What follows describes a single T cell receptor (beta chain). Its antigen is undetermined. Trimming removed 0 bases at V and 6 bases at J, with 8 bases between. From germline, CDR1 is SEHNR and CDR2 FQNEAQ (reference sequence). The CDR3 is 13 residues long. The data were obtained in a study of cytomegalovirus exposure and HLA in healthy donors. The study, taken as a whole, reports: The authors enumerated over 150 TCR beta chains as linked to cytomegalovirus.

The PCR had 60 Vbeta and 13 Jbeta primers. Sequencing was performed with immunoSEQ multiplex PCR; in TCRdb, only in-frame clones are kept and a portion is missing. Found here are around 85,000 clones, about four fifths of them singletons; the top ten hold less than 8%. This receptor was identified in a man aged 25-45 years in good health and CMV-seronegative. Sequenced: PBMCs. This rearrangement joins TRBV7-9 to TRBJ2-5, with D uncertain. DNA of the CDR3: TGTGCCAGCAGCTTAGCGGGCAGCCAGACCCAGTACTTC. Encoded protein: CASSLAGSQTQYF.